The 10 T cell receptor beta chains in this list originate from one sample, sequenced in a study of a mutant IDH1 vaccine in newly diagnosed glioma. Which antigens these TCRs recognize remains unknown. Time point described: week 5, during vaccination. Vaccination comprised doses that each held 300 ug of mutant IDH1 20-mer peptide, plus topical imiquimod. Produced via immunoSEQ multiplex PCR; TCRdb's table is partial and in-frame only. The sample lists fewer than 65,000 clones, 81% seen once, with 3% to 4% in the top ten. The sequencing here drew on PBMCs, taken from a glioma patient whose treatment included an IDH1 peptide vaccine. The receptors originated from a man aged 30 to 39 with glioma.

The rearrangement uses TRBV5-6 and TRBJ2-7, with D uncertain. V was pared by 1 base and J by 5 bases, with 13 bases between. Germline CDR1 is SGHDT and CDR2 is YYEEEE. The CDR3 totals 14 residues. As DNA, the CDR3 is TGTGCCAGCAGCTTGATTTCCTCGGGCCACGAGCAGTACTTC. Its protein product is CASSLISSGHEQYF.

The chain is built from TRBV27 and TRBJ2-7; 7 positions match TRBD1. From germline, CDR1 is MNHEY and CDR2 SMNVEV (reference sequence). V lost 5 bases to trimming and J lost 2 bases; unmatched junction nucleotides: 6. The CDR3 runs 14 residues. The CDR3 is CASSTQQGPYEQYF. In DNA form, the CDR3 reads TGTGCCAGCAGTACCCAACAGGGGCCCTACGAGCAGTACTTC.

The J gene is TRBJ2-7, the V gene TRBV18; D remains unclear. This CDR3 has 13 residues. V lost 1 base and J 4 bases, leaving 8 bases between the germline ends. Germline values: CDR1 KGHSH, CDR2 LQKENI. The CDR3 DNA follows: TGTGCCAGCTCACCACTGGAACCATACGAGCAGTACTTC. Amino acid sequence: CASSPLEPYEQYF.

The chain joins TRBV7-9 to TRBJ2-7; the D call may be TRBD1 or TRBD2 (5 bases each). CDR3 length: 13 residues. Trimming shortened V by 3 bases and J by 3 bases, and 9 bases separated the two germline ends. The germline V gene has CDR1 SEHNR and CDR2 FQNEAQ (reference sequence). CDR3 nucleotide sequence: TGTGCCAGCAGCTTGGGGGAGAACTACGAGCAGTACTTC. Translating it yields CASSLGENYEQYF.

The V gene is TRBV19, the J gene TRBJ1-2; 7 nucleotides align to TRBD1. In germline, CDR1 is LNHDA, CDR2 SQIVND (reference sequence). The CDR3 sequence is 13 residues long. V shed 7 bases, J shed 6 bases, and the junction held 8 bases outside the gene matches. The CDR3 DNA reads TGTGCCAGTATCTCACAGGGGATAGATGGCTACACCTTC. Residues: CASISQGIDGYTF. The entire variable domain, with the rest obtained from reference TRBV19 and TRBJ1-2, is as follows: DGGITQSPKYLFRKEGQNVTLSCEQNLNHDAMYWYRQDPGQGLRLIYYSQIVNDFQKGDIAEGYSVSREKKESFPLTVTSAQKNPTAFYLCASISQGIDGYTFGSGTRLTVV.

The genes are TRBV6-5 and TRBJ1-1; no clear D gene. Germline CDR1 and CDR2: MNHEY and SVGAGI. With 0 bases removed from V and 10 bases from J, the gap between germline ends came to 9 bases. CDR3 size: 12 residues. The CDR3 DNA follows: TGTGCCAGCAGTTACTCGAACGGTATAGCTTTCTTT. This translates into CASSYSNGIAFF.

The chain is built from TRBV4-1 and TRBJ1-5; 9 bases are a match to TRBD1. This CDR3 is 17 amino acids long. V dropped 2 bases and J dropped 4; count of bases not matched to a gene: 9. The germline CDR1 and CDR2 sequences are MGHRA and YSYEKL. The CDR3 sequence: CASSQLAGQGMNQPQHF. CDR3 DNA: TGCGCCAGCAGCCAACTGGCGGGACAGGGAATGAATCAGCCCCAGCATTTT.

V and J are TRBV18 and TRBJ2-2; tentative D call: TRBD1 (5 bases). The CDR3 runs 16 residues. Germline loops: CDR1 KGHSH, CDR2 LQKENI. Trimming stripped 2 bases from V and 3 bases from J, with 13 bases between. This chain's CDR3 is CASSPAPGRYTGELFF. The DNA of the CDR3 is TGTGCCAGCTCACCAGCGCCAGGGCGATACACCGGGGAGCTGTTTTTT.

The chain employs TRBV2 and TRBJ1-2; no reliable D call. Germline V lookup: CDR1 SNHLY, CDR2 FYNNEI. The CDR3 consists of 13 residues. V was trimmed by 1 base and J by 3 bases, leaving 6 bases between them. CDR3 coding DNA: TGTGCCAGCAGTGAAGAAGCATACTATGGCTACACCTTC. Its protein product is CASSEEAYYGYTF.

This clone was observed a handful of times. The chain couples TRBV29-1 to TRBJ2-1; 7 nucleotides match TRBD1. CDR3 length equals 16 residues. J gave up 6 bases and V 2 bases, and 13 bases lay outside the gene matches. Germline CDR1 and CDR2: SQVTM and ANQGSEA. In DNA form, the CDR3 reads TGCAGCGTTGAAAGCTTCGGGACAGAATGGGGCAATGAGCAGTTCTTC. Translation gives CSVESFGTEWGNEQFF.